Shown below are 6 T cell receptor beta chains from a single sample sequenced in a study of T cell responses to AZD1222 COVID-19 vaccine. Clones were sequenced by immunoSEQ multiplex PCR, and TCRdb holds only the in-frame ones, with some missing. The sample yields 95,000 to 120,000 clones, about 86% seen once. The sample consisted of peripheral blood, taken on day 0 of AZD1222 vaccination. The receptors were gathered from an adult in good health.

The J gene is TRBJ1-3, the V gene TRBV5-4, with D unresolved. Germline CDR1 and CDR2: SGHNT and YYREEE (reference sequence). The CDR3 runs to 14 residues. The V gene lost 4 bases and the J gene lost 4 bases, with 12 bases spanning the gap. The CDR3 sequence is CASSPGGSGNTIYF. The CDR3 DNA reads as TGTGCCAGCAGCCCGGGCGGGTCGGGAAACACCATATATTTT.

The chain recombines TRBV7-8 with TRBJ1-1; D uncertain. Trimming left V 4 bases short and J 0 bases short, with 9 bases between. The germline gives CDR1 SGHVS, CDR2 FQNEAQ. The CDR3 runs 14 residues. DNA of the CDR3: TGTGCCAGCAGCTCTCCAATCCTGAACACTGAAGCTTTCTTT. This sequence encodes CASSSPILNTEAFF.

This rearrangement joins TRBV18 to TRBJ2-1, with D unclear. This CDR3 is built from 14 residues. Germline assignment: CDR1 KGHSH and CDR2 LQKENI. The V end lost 0 bases, the J end lost 5 bases, and 8 bases lay between the germline ends. The CDR3 loop reads CASSPPVGHNEQFF. The CDR3 nucleotides are TGTGCCAGCTCACCACCGGTAGGGCACAATGAGCAGTTCTTC.

The table lists this clone with a count of one. This chain uses TRBV5-6 with TRBJ1-5; D perhaps matches TRBD1 (6 bases). V was trimmed by 0 bases and J by 6 bases, leaving 10 bases between them. The CDR3 loop spans 14 amino acids. Germline CDR1 SGHDT, CDR2 YYEEEE. In nucleotides, the CDR3 is TGTGCCAGCAGCTTGGACAGGGCCGCTCAGCCCCAGCATTTT. Its protein is CASSLDRAAQPQHF.

The gene calls are TRBV5-6 and TRBJ1-2, with 10 bases aligning to TRBD1. V trimming: 4 bases; J trimming: 0 bases; junction bases outside the gene matches: 9. CDR3 length equals 17 residues. Germline V gives CDR1 SGHDT, CDR2 YYEEEE. CDR3 amino acids: CASSRLGQGVSNYGYTF. Here the CDR3 DNA reads TGTGCCAGCAGCCGCCTTGGACAGGGGGTATCTAACTATGGCTACACCTTC.

The chain uses TRBV28 and TRBJ1-5, with 7 bases that match TRBD1. Germline V gene lookup returns CDR1 MDHEN and CDR2 SYDVKM. Trimming took 6 bases from V and 10 from J; bases not matched to a gene: 12. This CDR3 region has 14 residues. The CDR3 loop reads CASRTGDGIVPQHF. CDR3 DNA: TGTGCCAGCAGAACAGGGGACGGCATTGTTCCCCAGCATTTT. Looking up the rest from reference TRBV28 and TRBJ1-5 gives the full variable domain: DVKVTQSSRYLVKRTGEKVFLECVQDMDHENMFWYRQDPGLGLRLIYFSYDVKMKEKGDIPEGYSVSREKKERFSLILESASTNQTSMYLCASRTGDGIVPQHFGDGTRLSIL.